Below are 19 T cell receptor beta chains sequenced from a single sample in a study of technical replicates of blood from a few donors. Assay used: immunoSEQ multiplex PCR; TCRdb lists only in-frame clones, some missing. The data contain under 90,000 clones, around 94% of them singletons. What was sequenced was T cells isolated from PBMCs. The receptor set was obtained from a human donor in good health.

This chain connects TRBV6-1 to TRBJ2-1, with a weak D call TRBD1 (5 bases). V was clipped by 2 bases and J by 3 bases, with 11 bases between them. From germline, CDR1 is MNHNS and CDR2 SASEGT. The CDR3 is 15 amino acids. CDR3 bases: TGTGCCAGCAGTGAATTAACAGGCCTCTACAATGAGCAGTTCTTC. Its protein is CASSELTGLYNEQFF.

V is TRBV2 and J is TRBJ2-6; maybe TRBD1 (5 bases). This CDR3 has 14 residues. CDR1 is SNHLY and CDR2 is FYNNEI in the germline V gene. V lost 5 bases and J lost 1, with 6 bases in between. The CDR3 loop is CASSYRSGANVLTF. DNA for the CDR3: TGTGCCAGCAGTTACAGGTCTGGGGCCAACGTCCTGACTTTC.

The CDR3 DNA follows: TGTGCCAGCAGCGTATACTCCTACGAGCAGTACTTC. Its protein product is CASSVYSYEQYF. The V call is TRBV11-2, the J call TRBJ2-7; unclear D gene. Per germline, CDR1 SGHAT and CDR2 FQNNGV. V lost 5 bases and J lost 0, with 5 bases in between. The CDR3 length is 12 residues.

The chain recombines TRBV11-1 with TRBJ2-3, with D hard to call. This CDR3 region has 13 residues. Trimming took off 3 bases at V and 3 bases at J, with 7 bases between the two ends. Germline CDR1 and CDR2: SGHAT and FQDESV (reference sequence). The CDR3 DNA follows: TGTGCCAGCAGCTTCCTCAGGACAGATACGCAGTATTTT. Its protein product is CASSFLRTDTQYF.

In DNA, the CDR3 is TGTGCCAGCAGTTACTGGTCAGGGGGCCCCGAAGCTTTCTTT. Translation gives CASSYWSGGPEAFF. The V gene is TRBV6-5, the J gene TRBJ1-1, with 8 bases identical to TRBD1. The CDR3 loop spans 14 amino acids. Germline values: CDR1 MNHEY, CDR2 SVGAGI. V lost 1 base to trimming and J lost 8 bases; unmatched junction nucleotides: 6.

This chain uses TRBV5-1 with TRBJ2-3; 8 bases agree with TRBD1. Germline V CDR1 and CDR2: SGHRS, YFSETQ. Trimming removed 7 bases from V and 0 bases from J; junction bases left unmatched: 4. This CDR3 is 14 amino acids long. The CDR3 nucleotides are TGCGCCAGCTGGACAGGGAGAAGCACAGATACGCAGTATTTT. Translated, it gives CASWTGRSTDTQYF. The full variable domain, in which reference TRBV5-1 and TRBJ2-3 provide the parts outside the CDR3, is KAGVTQTPRYLIKTRGQQVTLSCSPISGHRSVSWYQQTPGQGLQFLFEYFSETQRNKGNFPGRFSGRQFSNSRSEMNVSTLELGDSALYLCASWTGRSTDTQYFGPGTRLTVL.

In DNA, the CDR3 is TGTGCCATCAGTGAGACTAGCGGGGTAAACACCGGGGAGCTGTTTTTT. Protein product: CAISETSGVNTGELFF. This chain links TRBV10-3 with TRBJ2-2, with 10 positions matching TRBD2. CDR3 size: 16 residues. V lost 2 bases to trimming and J lost 2 bases; unmatched junction nucleotides: 2. Germline CDR1 is ENHRY and CDR2 is SYGVKD.

In nucleotides, the CDR3 is TGTGCCAGCAGCCCCCTGAAGCGATATGCGGATACCGGGGAGCTGTTTTTT. It translates to CASSPLKRYADTGELFF. This chain links TRBV14 with TRBJ2-2; D is unresolved. The V and J ends lost 4 bases and 5 bases respectively, with 20 bases between them. Germline V gene sequence: CDR1 SGHDN, CDR2 FVKESK. The CDR3 contains 17 residues.

This rearrangement joins TRBV5-1 to TRBJ2-7; TRBD1 matches at 9 bases. This CDR3 comprises 14 residues. The junction had 3 bases not matched to a gene; V was cut back by 2 bases and J by 3 bases. Germline loops: CDR1 SGHRS, CDR2 YFSETQ. The CDR3 is CASSLGDRVYEQYF. Here the CDR3 DNA reads TGCGCCAGCAGCTTAGGGGACAGGGTCTACGAGCAGTACTTC. Filled out from reference TRBV5-1 and TRBJ2-7, the complete variable domain reads KAGVTQTPRYLIKTRGQQVTLSCSPISGHRSVSWYQQTPGQGLQFLFEYFSETQRNKGNFPGRFSGRQFSNSRSEMNVSTLELGDSALYLCASSLGDRVYEQYFGPGTRLTVT.

The chain links TRBV2 to TRBJ1-2, with D tentatively TRBD1 (5 bases). Per the germline V gene, CDR1 is SNHLY and CDR2 is FYNNEI. V gave up 6 bases and J gave up 1 base, with 12 bases separating them. This CDR3 contains 14 residues. CDR3 protein: CASRGQDNNYGYTF. The CDR3 nucleotides are TGTGCCAGCAGAGGGCAGGACAATAACTATGGCTACACCTTC.

The V call is TRBV5-1, the J call TRBJ1-1, with D maybe TRBD1 (5 bases). There are 13 residues in the CDR3. Germline-derived CDR1 and CDR2 are SGHRS and YFSETQ. Trimming removed 2 bases from V and 6 bases from J, with 11 bases in between. DNA for the CDR3: TGCGCCAGCAGCTTCAGAAGGGACTCTGAAGCTTTCTTT. It yields the protein CASSFRRDSEAFF.

The chain joins TRBV4-1 to TRBJ2-1; the match to TRBD1 covers 8 bases. The CDR3 runs 19 residues. V lost 10 bases, J lost 6 bases, and 26 bases stayed unmatched. Germline V CDR1 and CDR2: MGHRA, YSYEKL. CDR3 in amino acids: CATQSPSGSGTGLRNEQFF. The CDR3 nucleotides are TGCGCCACCCAGTCCCCGTCAGGGTCCGGGACAGGTTTACGCAATGAGCAGTTCTTC.

The rearrangement links TRBV5-1 to TRBJ2-1; TRBD1 matches at 10 bases. With V trimmed by 0 bases and J by 6 bases, 9 bases remained unmatched. Germline CDR1 reads SGHRS; CDR2 reads YFSETQ. The CDR3 has 17 residues. The CDR3 here is CASSLAGTGEGGNEQFF. The CDR3 nucleotides are TGCGCCAGCAGCTTGGCAGGGACAGGGGAAGGCGGCAATGAGCAGTTCTTC.

The rearrangement links TRBV27 to TRBJ1-1; unclear D gene. The V end lost 6 bases, the J end lost 2 bases, and 4 bases lay between the germline ends. The germline V gene encodes CDR1 MNHEY and CDR2 SMNVEV (reference sequence). The CDR3 consists of 11 residues. The CDR3 nucleotides are TGTGCCAGCAGCAGTAACACTGAAGCTTTCTTT. Amino acids: CASSSNTEAFF.

The chain combines TRBV2 with TRBJ2-7; D is uncertain. The CDR3 covers 12 residues. The V gene's germline CDR1 is SNHLY and CDR2 FYNNEI. V shed 3 bases and J shed 2 bases, with 5 bases lying between them. CDR3 nucleotide sequence: TGTGCCAGCAGTGACGGTCCCTACGAGCAGTACTTC. Residues: CASSDGPYEQYF.

The J gene is TRBJ2-1, the V gene TRBV10-1; TRBD1 matches 11 bases. The CDR3 is 15 residues long. CDR1 and CDR2 (germline): WNHNN, SYGVQD (reference sequence). The V and J ends lost 4 bases and 8 bases, in that order; junction bases with no gene match: 7. CDR3 amino acids: CASSGGTGGWYEQFF. In nucleotides, the CDR3 is TGCGCCAGCAGTGGTGGGACAGGGGGTTGGTATGAGCAGTTCTTC.

In this sample, this clone turned up once. This sequence joins TRBV10-1 and TRBJ2-1; D is possibly TRBD2 (7 bases). Trimming took 8 bases from V and 4 from J, leaving 15 bases between them. Germline lookup yields CDR1 WNHNN and CDR2 SYGVQD (reference sequence). The CDR3 has 14 residues. This CDR3 is CASGRGALYNEQFF. In DNA, the CDR3 is TGCGCCAGCGGACGGGGGGCGCTGTACAATGAGCAGTTCTTC.

The CDR3 region is CAIGPRGVVFNNEQFF. DNA for the CDR3: TGTGCCATCGGTCCCCGGGGGGTCGTGTTCAACAATGAGCAGTTCTTC. The rearrangement joins TRBV10-3 to TRBJ2-1, with 7 bases that match TRBD2. The CDR3 is made up of 16 amino acids. Germline CDR1 reads ENHRY; CDR2 reads SYGVKD. The J segment lost 5 bases and the V segment lost 8 bases, leaving 15 bases of the junction unmatched.

This clone has a single count. The J gene is TRBJ1-1, the V gene TRBV29-1; tentative D call: TRBD1 (6 bases). The CDR3 extends over 13 amino acids. From germline, CDR1 is SQVTM and CDR2 ANQGSEA. Trimming left V 7 bases short and J 2 bases short, with 14 bases between. CDR3: CSAGTQSNTEAFF. CDR3 sequence (DNA): TGCAGCGCAGGGACACAAAGCAACACTGAAGCTTTCTTT.